The source of this T cell receptor beta chain is a study of CD4+ T cells in melanoma. To note about this clone: Its antigen is unidentified.

TCRdb's copy holds only in-frame clones and misses some; the assay was immunoSEQ multiplex PCR. The sample carries around 10,000 clones, roughly 63% recorded once. Study observations and caveats: Neoantigen-specific CD4+ T cells in melanoma reportedly had diverse differentiation states. A reported correlation linked neoantigen-specific CD4+ T cells to CD8+, macrophage and B cell function.

CDR3 size: 12 residues. Trimming pared 5 bases from V and 1 base from J, leaving 6 bases between. Germline lookup yields CDR1 SGHRS and CDR2 YFSETQ. This chain uses TRBV5-1 with TRBJ1-1; D not certain. Sequences were obtained from cells from a culture (not recorded whether cultured in vitro). This TCR was recovered from a human donor with melanoma. The CDR3 DNA follows: TGCGCCAGCAGGAGGGCGAACACTGAAGCTTTCTTT. Protein: CASRRANTEAFF.